Here is one T cell receptor (beta chain) with its context. What it binds is unknown. These data come from a study of cytomegalovirus exposure and HLA in healthy donors. Across the whole study: Earlier, almost 120 million unique TCR beta sequences were recovered from about 179 million T cells by an analysis. Membership in the Caucasian-associated ancestry cluster was found for about 84% of approximately 380 genotyped donors.

The PCR was carried out with 60 Vbeta primers and 13 Jbeta primers. Some clones are missing from TCRdb's copy, which holds only in-frame ones; the method was immunoSEQ multiplex PCR. This table has 150,000 to 200,000 clones, around three quarters appearing once. Study-level findings and limits: CMV serostatus was the sole immune exposure information available. Previously analyzed data showed that most TCR beta V segments were productive at a frequency of about 90% or about 30%.

The length of the CDR3 is 15 residues. V dropped 4 bases and J dropped 5; count of bases not matched to a gene: 11. Germline V CDR1 and CDR2: SGHAT, FQNNGV. The rearrangement uses TRBV11-2 and TRBJ2-7; 7 nucleotides line up with TRBD1. Sequencing used PBMCs. The receptor was isolated from a woman in her twenties or thirties in good health and CMV-seronegative. The CDR3 nucleotides read TGTGCCAGCAGCTCAGTAAAAGACAGGGTCCACGAGCAGTACTTC. Its translation is CASSSVKDRVHEQYF. Together with reference TRBV11-2 and TRBJ2-7, the CDR3 gives the full variable domain: EAGVAQSPRYKIIEKRQSVAFWCNPISGHATLYWYQQILGQGPKLLIQFQNNGVVDDSQLPKDRFSAERLKGVDSTLKIQPAKLEDSAVYLCASSSVKDRVHEQYFGPGTRLTVT.